This entry describes one T cell receptor beta chain. Its antigen is as yet unknown. The sample is drawn from a study of OX40 agonist ivuxolimab in advanced cancers. Across the whole study: Dose-escalation subjects each had hepatocellular carcinoma, melanoma, renal cell or head and neck cancer.

Study outcomes and limitations: No antigen was identified for the clonally expanded peripheral T cells.

Clones were sequenced by immunoSEQ multiplex PCR, and TCRdb holds only the in-frame ones, with some missing. Among 60,000 to 75,000 clones listed, approximately 85% were seen once. Autoimmune disease history or systemic immunosuppression disqualified patients. The CDR3 sequence is 11 residues long. Germline V gene lookup returns CDR1 MNHNS and CDR2 SASEGT. Trimming stripped 4 bases from V and 5 bases from J, with 6 bases between. The sample here was CD4+ or CD8+ T cells sorted from blood, taken in a trial of the OX40 agonist ivuxolimab. The chain combines TRBV6-1 with TRBJ2-7; D ambiguous. This clonotype was sampled from an adult with an advanced solid tumor such as melanoma, head and neck, liver or kidney cancer. The chain's CDR3 is CASSGRNEQYF. The CDR3 region has the DNA TGTGCCAGCAGTGGGCGAAACGAGCAGTACTTC.